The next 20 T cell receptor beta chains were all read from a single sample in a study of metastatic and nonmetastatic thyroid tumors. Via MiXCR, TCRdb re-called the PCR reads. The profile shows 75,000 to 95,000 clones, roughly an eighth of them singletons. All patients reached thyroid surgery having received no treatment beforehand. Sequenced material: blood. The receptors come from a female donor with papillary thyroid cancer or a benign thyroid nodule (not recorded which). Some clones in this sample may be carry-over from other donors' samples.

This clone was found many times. CDR3 DNA sequence: TGTGCCAGCAGTATACCGGGACAGGGTGAAAAACTGTTTTTT. It yields the protein CASSIPGQGEKLFF. This chain connects TRBV28 to TRBJ1-4; 9 positions match TRBD1. V trimming: 5 bases; J trimming: 7 bases; junction bases outside the gene matches: 5. This CDR3 is built from 14 residues. CDR1 and CDR2 from the germline V gene are MDHEN and SYDVKM.

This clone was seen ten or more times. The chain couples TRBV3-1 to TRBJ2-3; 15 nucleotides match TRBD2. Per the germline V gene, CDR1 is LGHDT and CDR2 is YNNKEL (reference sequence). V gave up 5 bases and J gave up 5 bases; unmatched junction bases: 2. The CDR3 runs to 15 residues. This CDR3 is CASSGLAGGGDTQYF. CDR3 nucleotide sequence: TGTGCCAGCAGCGGACTAGCGGGGGGGGGAGATACGCAGTATTTT.

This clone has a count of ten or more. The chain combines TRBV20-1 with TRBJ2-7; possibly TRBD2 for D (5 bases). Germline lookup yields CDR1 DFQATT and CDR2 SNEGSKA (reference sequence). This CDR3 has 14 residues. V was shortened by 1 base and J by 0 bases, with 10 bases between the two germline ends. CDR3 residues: CSARGGANSYEQYF. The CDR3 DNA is TGCAGTGCTAGAGGGGGAGCGAACTCCTACGAGCAGTACTTC.

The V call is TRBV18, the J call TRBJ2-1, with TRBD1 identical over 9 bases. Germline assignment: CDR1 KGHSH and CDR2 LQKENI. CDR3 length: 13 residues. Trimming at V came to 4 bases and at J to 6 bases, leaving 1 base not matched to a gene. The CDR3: CASSLDRGNEQFF. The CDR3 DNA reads TGTGCCAGCTCACTGGACAGGGGCAATGAGCAGTTCTTC.

This CDR3 reads CASMGTFSTNEKLFF. Written as DNA, the CDR3 is TGCGCCAGCATGGGGACGTTTTCAACTAATGAAAAACTGTTTTTT. This chain joins TRBV5-1 and TRBJ1-4; D possibly corresponds to TRBD1 (5 bases). The CDR3 has 15 residues. V was pared by 6 bases and J by 0 bases, with 12 bases between. Germline values: CDR1 SGHRS, CDR2 YFSETQ.

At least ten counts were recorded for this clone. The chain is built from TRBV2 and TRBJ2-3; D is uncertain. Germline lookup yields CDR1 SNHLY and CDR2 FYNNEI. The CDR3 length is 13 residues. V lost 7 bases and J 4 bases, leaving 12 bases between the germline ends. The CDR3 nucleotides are TGTGCCAGCATACGTGAACGGGCAGATACGCAGTATTTT. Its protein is CASIRERADTQYF. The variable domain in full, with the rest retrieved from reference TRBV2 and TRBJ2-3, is EPEVTQTPSHQVTQMGQEVILRCVPISNHLYFYWYRQILGQKVEFLVSFYNNEISEKSEIFDDQFSVERPDGSNFTLKIRSTKLEDSAMYFCASIRERADTQYFGPGTRLTVL.

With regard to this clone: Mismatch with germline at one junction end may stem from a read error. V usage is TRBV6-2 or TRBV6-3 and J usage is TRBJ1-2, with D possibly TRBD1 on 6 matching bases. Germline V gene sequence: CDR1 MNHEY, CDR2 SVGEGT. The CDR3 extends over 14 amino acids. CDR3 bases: TGTGCCAGCAGTGGCAGGTCGCAGGCGCTTCGGGACAACTTC. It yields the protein CASSGRSQALRDNF.

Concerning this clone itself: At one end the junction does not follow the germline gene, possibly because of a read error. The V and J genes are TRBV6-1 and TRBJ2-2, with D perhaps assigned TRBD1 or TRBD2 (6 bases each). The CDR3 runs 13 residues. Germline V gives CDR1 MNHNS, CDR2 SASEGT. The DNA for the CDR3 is TGTGTCAGCAGGACAGCGGGCACCGGGGAGCTGTTTTTT. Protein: CVSRTAGTGELFF.

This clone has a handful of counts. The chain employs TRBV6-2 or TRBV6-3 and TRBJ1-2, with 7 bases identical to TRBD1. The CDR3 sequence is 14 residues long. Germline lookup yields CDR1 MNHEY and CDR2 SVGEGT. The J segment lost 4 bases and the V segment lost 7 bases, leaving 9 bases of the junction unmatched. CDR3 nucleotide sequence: TGTGCCAGCACCCTCTACAGGGGTGTCTATGGCTACACCTTC. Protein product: CASTLYRGVYGYTF.

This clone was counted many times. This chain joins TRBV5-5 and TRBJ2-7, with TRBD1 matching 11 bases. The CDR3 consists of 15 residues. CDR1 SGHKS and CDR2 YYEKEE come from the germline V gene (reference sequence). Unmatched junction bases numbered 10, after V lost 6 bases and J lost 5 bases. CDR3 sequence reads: CASKNSWGQGDEQYF. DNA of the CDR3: TGTGCCAGCAAAAATTCCTGGGGACAGGGGGACGAGCAGTACTTC.

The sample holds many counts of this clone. CDR3 nucleotide sequence: TGTGCCAGTAGGCTTACTAGCGGGAGAAGCACCGGGGAGCTGTTTTTT. This sequence encodes CASRLTSGRSTGELFF. The rearrangement uses TRBV19 and TRBJ2-2; the match to TRBD2 covers 11 bases. This CDR3 contains 16 residues. The V segment lost 6 bases and the J segment 4 bases; nucleotides outside the gene matches: 7. From germline, CDR1 is LNHDA and CDR2 SQIVND (reference sequence).

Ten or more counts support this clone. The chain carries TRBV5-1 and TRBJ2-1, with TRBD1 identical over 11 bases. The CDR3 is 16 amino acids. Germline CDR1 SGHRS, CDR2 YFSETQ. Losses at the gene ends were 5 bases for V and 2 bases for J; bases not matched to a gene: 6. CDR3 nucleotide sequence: TGCGCCAGCAGTTCAGGACAGGGGGCGACCTACAATGAGCAGTTCTTC. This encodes CASSSGQGATYNEQFF.

The CDR3 DNA reads as TGTGCCAGCAGCCTCTTGCCCGGGACTAGCGGGAGTTTTGACGATGAGCAGTTCTTC. This encodes CASSLLPGTSGSFDDEQFF. The V gene is TRBV14, the J gene TRBJ2-1, with TRBD2 identical over 14 bases. Trimming removed 4 bases from V and 8 bases from J; junction bases left unmatched: 16. CDR1 is SGHDN, CDR2 FVKESK, per germline. CDR3 length equals 19 residues.

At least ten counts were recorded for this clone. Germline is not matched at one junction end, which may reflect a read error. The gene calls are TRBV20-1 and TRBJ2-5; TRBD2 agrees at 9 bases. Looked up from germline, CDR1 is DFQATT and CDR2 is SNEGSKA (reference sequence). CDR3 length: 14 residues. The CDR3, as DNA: TGCAGTGCTAGAGATGGGACTAGCTTAGAGGCCCAGTACTTC. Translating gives CSARDGTSLEAQYF.

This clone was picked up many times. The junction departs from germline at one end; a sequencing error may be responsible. CDR3: CASSLSAWQGSTF. The CDR3 region has the DNA TGTGCCAGCAGTTTATCGGCGTGGCAGGGCTCCACCTTC. This sequence joins TRBV12-3 or TRBV12-4 and TRBJ1-2; the D gene is possibly TRBD1 (5 bases). This CDR3 contains 13 residues.

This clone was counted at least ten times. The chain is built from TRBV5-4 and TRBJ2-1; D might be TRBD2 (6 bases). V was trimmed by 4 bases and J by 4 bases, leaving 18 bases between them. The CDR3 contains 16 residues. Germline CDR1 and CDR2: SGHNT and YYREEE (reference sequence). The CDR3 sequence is CASSPQPGLPYNEQFF. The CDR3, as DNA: TGTGCCAGCAGCCCCCAACCGGGACTCCCATACAATGAGCAGTTCTTC.

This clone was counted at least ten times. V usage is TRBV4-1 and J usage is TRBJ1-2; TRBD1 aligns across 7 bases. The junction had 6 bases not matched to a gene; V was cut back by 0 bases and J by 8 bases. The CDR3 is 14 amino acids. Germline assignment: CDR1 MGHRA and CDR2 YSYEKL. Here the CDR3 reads CASSQDTGASGYTF. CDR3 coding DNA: TGCGCCAGCAGCCAAGACACAGGGGCCTCCGGCTACACCTTC.

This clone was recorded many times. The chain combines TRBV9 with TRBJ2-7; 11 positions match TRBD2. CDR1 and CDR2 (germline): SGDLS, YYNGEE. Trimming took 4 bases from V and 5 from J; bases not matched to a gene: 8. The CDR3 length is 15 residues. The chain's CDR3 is CASSRSGRASDEQYF. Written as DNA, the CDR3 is TGTGCCAGCAGCCGTAGCGGGAGGGCTAGCGACGAGCAGTACTTC. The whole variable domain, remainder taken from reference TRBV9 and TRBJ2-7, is DSGVTQTPKHLITATGQRVTLRCSPRSGDLSVYWYQQSLDQGLQFLIQYYNGEERAKGNILERFSAQQFPDLHSELNLSSLELGDSALYFCASSRSGRASDEQYFGPGTRLTVT.

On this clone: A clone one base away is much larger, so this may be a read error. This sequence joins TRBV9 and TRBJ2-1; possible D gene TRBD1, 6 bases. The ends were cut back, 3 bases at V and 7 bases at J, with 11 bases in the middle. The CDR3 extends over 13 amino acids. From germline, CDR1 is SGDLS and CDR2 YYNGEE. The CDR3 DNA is TGTGCCAGCAGCGCACAGGGTTTAAATGAGCAGTTCTTC. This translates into CASSAQGLNEQFF.

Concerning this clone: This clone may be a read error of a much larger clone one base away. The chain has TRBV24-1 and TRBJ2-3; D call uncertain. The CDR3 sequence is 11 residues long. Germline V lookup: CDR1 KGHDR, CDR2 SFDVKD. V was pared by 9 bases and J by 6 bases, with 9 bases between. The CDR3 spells CATSHVDTQYF. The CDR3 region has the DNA TGTGCCACCTCCCATGTGGATACGCAGTATTTT.